This T cell receptor (beta chain) is from a study of T cells in Graves' hyperthyroidism and ophthalmopathy. Germline values: CDR1 SGHRS, CDR2 YFSETQ. The CDR3 covers 14 residues. V lost 5 bases and J lost 5, with 14 bases in between. Regarding the study as a whole: Before onset, ophthalmopathy was predicted by the model a median roughly 6.8 months earlier.

A Clinical Activity Score of at least 3, a NOSPECS grade of at least 4 and a duration under 3 months were recorded in the ophthalmopathy patients. This clonotype was detected ten times or more. Antigen: not known. What was amplified from RNA transcripts were TCR beta CDR3 regions. HTBI primers were the set used in a first-round RT-PCR of the TCR CDR3. TCRdb passed the multiplex PCR reads through MiXCR, listing each CDR3 protein once. Among 640,000 or so distinct CDR3 sequences, approximately 15% were seen once, and the ten largest hold around 7%. Sequencing was carried out using blood. The source is a woman younger than 30 with Graves' ophthalmopathy. The V call is TRBV5-1, the J call TRBJ2-1; a possible D gene is TRBD2 (6 bases). As DNA, the CDR3 is TGCGCCAGCAGGGGGACTGACCTGAACAATGAGCAGTTCTTC. Its protein product is CASRGTDLNNEQFF.